The sequence of this T cell receptor (beta chain) was determined in a study of Graves' ophthalmopathy and Graves' hyperthyroidism. Whole-study results and caveats: The model's ophthalmopathy progression predictions had approximately 71% sensitivity and 72.22% specificity. Blood repertoires reportedly contained most expanded thyroid clonotypes above 0.001 frequency.

Hyperthyroidism was classified as stable if no ophthalmopathy occurred within 18 months of follow-up. Patients were diagnosed from clinical symptoms, serum thyroxine, TRAb, thyroid ultrasound and orbital computed tomography. Concerning this clonotype itself: Its specificity is unknown.

Trimming cost V 1 base and J 4 bases, with 10 bases left between them. The CDR3 consists of 14 residues. The germline CDR1 and CDR2 sequences are SGHTA and FQGNSA. The authors amplified TCR beta CDR3 regions from RNA transcripts. The library came from an HTBI-primed first-round RT-PCR and a second-round multiplex PCR. MiXCR, run by TCRdb on the multiplex PCR reads, gives a single entry per CDR3 protein. The sample includes about 380,000 distinct CDR3 sequences, roughly 14% of them seen just once. The specimen sequenced was peripheral blood. V gene TRBV7-2 combines with J gene TRBJ1-2; tentatively, D is TRBD1 (5 bases). This TCR was sampled from a woman younger than 35 with stable Graves' hyperthyroidism. The CDR3 is CASSLVQGSYGYTF. In DNA form, the CDR3 reads TGTGCCAGCAGCTTAGTTCAGGGCAGCTATGGCTACACCTTC. Full variable domain (rest looked up from reference TRBV7-2 and TRBJ1-2): GAGVSQSPSNKVTEKGKDVELRCDPISGHTALYWYRQSLGQGLEFLIYFQGNSAPDKSGLPSDRFSAERTGGSVSTLTIQRTQQEDSAVYLCASSLVQGSYGYTFGSGTRLTVV.